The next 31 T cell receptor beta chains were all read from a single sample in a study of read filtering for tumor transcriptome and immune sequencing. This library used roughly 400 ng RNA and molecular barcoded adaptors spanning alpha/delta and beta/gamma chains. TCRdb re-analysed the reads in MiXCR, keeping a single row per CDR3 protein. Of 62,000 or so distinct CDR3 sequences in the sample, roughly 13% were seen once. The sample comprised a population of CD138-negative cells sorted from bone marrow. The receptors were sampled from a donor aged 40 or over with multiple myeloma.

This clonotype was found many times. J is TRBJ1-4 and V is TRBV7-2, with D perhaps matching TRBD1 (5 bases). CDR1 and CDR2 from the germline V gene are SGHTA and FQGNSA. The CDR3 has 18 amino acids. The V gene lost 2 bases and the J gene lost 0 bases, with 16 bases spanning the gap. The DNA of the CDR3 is TGTGCCAGCAGCTTACAGGGACCCCTTCCCGCAACTAATGAAAAACTGTTTTTT. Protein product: CASSLQGPLPATNEKLFF.

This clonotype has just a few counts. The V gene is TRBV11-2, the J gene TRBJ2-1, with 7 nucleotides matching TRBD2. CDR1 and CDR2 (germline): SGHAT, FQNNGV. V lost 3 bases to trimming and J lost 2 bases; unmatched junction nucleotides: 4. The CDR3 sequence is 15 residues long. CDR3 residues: CASSFEGGPYNEQFF. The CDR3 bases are TGTGCCAGCAGCTTTGAGGGAGGGCCCTACAATGAGCAGTTCTTC.

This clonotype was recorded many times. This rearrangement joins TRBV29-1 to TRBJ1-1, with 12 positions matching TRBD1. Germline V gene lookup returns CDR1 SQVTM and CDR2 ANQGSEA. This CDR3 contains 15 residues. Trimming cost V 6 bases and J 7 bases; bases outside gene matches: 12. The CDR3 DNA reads TGCAGCGTAGGTCCCGGGACAGGGGGCGCGATTGAAGCTTTCTTT. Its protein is CSVGPGTGGAIEAFF.

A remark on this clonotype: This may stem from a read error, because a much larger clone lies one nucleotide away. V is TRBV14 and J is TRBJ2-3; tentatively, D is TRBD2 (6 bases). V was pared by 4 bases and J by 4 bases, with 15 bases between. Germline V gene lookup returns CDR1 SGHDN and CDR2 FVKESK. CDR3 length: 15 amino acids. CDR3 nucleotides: TGTGCCAGCAGCCGAGTAGCGGAAGCCCCAGATACGCAGTATTTT. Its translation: CASSRVAEAPDTQYF. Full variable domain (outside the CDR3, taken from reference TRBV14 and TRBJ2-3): EAGVTQFPSHSVIEKGQTVTLRCDPISGHDNLYWYRRVMGKEIKFLLHFVKESKQDESGMPNNRFLAERTGGTYSTLKVQPAELEDSGVYFCASSRVAEAPDTQYFGPGTRLTVL.

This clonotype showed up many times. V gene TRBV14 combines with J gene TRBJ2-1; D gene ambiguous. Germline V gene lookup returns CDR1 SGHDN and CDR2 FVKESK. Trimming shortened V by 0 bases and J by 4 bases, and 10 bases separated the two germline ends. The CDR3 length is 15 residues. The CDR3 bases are TGTGCCAGCAGCCAAGAATGGGGTATATACAATGAGCAGTTCTTC. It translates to CASSQEWGIYNEQFF. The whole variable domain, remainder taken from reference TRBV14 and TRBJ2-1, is EAGVTQFPSHSVIEKGQTVTLRCDPISGHDNLYWYRRVMGKEIKFLLHFVKESKQDESGMPNNRFLAERTGGTYSTLKVQPAELEDSGVYFCASSQEWGIYNEQFFGPGTRLTVL.

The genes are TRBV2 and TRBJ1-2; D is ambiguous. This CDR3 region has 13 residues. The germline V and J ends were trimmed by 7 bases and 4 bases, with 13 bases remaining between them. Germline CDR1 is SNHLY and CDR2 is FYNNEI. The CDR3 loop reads CASINRKVYGYTF. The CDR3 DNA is TGTGCCAGCATCAACAGAAAGGTCTATGGCTACACCTTC.

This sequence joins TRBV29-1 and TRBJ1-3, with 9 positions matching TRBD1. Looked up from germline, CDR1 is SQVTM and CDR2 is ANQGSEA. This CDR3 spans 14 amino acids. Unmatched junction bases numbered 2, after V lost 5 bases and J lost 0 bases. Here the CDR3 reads CSVIQGASGNTIYF. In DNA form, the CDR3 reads TGCAGCGTTATACAGGGGGCCTCTGGAAACACCATATATTTT.

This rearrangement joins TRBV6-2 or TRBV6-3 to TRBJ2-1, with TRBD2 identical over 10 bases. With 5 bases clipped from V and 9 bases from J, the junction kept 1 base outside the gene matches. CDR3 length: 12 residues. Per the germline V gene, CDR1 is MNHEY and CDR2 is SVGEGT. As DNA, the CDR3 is TGTGCCAGCAGTCTAGCGGGAGCTGAGCAGTTCTTC. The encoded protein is CASSLAGAEQFF.

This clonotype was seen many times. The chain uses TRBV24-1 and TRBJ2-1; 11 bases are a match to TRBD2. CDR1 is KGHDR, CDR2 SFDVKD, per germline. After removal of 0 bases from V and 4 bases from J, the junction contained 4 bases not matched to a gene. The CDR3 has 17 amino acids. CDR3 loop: CATSDLQTSGEYNEQFF. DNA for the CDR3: TGTGCCACCAGTGATTTGCAGACTAGCGGGGAATACAATGAGCAGTTCTTC.

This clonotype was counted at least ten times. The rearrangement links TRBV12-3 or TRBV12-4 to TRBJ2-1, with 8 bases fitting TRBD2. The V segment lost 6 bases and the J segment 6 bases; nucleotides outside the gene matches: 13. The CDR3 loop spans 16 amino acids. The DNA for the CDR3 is TGTGCCAGCAGCTTCCCTACCGGACTAGCAAGCAATGAGCAGTTCTTC. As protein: CASSFPTGLASNEQFF.

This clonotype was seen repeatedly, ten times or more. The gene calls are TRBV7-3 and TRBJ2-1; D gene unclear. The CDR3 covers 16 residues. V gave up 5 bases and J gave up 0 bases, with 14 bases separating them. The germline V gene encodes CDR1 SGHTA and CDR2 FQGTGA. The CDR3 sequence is CASSPSRQSSYNEQFF. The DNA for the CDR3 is TGTGCCAGCAGCCCCTCCCGGCAGAGCTCCTACAATGAGCAGTTCTTC.

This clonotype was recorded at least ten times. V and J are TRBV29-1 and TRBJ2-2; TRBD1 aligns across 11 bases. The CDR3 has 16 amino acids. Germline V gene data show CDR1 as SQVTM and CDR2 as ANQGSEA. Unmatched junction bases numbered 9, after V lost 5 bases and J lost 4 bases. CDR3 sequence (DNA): TGCAGCGTTTTGAAAACCGGGACAGGGGGCACCGGGGAGCTGTTTTTT. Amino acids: CSVLKTGTGGTGELFF.

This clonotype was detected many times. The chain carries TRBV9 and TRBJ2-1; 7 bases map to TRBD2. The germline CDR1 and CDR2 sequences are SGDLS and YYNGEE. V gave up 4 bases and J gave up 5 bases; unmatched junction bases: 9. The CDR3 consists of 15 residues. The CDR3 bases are TGTGCCAGCAGCTCTCGATCCGGGACTAACAATGAGCAGTTCTTC. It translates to CASSSRSGTNNEQFF.

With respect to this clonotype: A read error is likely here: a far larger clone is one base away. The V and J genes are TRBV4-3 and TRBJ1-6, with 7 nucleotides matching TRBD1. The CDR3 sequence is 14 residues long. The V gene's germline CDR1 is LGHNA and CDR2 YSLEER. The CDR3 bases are TGCGCCAGCAGCCAAAACAGGGGAGGGACTGAAGCTTCCTTT. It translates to CASSQNRGGTEASF.

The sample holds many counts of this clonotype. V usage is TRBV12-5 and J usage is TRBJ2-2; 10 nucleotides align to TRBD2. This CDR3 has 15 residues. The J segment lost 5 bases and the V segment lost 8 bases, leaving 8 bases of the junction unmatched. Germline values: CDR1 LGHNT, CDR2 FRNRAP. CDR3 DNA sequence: TGTGCTAGTCAGAAACCGGGACTAGCGACCGGGGAGCTGTTTTTT. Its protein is CASQKPGLATGELFF.

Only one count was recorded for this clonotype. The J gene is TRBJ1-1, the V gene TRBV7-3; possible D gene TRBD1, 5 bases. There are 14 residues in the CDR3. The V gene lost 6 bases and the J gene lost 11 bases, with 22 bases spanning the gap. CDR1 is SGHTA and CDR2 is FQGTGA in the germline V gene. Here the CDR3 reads CASSQGPGSSGAFF. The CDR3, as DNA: TGTGCCAGCAGTCAAGGGCCAGGGTCTTCGGGTGCTTTCTTT.

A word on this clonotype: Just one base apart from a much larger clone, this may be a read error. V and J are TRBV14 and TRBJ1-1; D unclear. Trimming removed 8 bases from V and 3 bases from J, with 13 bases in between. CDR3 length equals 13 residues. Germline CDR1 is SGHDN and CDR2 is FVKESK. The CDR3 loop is CASSLHWDTEAFF. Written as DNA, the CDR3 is TGTGCCAGCTCCCTACATTGGGACACTGAAGCTTTCTTT.

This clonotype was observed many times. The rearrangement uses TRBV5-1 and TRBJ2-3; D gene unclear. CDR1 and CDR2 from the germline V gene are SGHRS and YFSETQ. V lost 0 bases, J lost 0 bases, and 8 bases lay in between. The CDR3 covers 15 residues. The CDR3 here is CASSLDGVSTDTQYF. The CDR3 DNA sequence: TGCGCCAGCAGCTTGGACGGTGTTAGCACAGATACGCAGTATTTT.

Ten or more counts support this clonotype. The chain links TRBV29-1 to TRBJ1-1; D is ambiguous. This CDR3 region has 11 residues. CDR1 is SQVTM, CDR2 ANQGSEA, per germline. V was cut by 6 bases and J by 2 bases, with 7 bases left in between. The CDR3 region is CSVDDNTEAFF. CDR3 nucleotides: TGCAGCGTGGATGACAACACTGAAGCTTTCTTT.

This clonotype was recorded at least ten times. This CDR3 is CASSGPGTSYYEQYF. In DNA, the CDR3 is TGTGCCAGCAGTGGGCCCGGGACTAGCTACTACGAGCAGTACTTC. The rearrangement joins TRBV28 to TRBJ2-7; TRBD2 matches 9 bases. V dropped 5 bases and J dropped 3; count of bases not matched to a gene: 8. From germline, CDR1 is MDHEN and CDR2 SYDVKM. The CDR3 extends over 15 amino acids.

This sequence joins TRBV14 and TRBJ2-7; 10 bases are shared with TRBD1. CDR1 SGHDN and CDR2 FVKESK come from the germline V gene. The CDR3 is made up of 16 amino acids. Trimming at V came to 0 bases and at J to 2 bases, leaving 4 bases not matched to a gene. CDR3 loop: CASSQDLGQGTYEQYF. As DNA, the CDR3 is TGTGCCAGCAGCCAAGATCTGGGACAGGGGACCTACGAGCAGTACTTC.

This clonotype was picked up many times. The CDR3 DNA sequence: TGCGCCAGCAGCTTGGGGAGGCAGGCCCGGAACACTGAAGCTTTCTTT. Its protein is CASSLGRQARNTEAFF. V and J are TRBV5-1 and TRBJ1-1; D not certain. V shed 0 bases and J shed 1 base, with 13 bases lying between them. There are 16 residues in the CDR3. Germline CDR1 reads SGHRS; CDR2 reads YFSETQ.

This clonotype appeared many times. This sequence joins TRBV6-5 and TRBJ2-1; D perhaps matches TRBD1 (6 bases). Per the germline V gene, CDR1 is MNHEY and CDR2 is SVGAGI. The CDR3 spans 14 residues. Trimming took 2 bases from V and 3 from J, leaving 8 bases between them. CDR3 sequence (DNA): TGTGCCAGCAGTTACGGGGGCCGCTACAATGAGCAGTTCTTC. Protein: CASSYGGRYNEQFF.

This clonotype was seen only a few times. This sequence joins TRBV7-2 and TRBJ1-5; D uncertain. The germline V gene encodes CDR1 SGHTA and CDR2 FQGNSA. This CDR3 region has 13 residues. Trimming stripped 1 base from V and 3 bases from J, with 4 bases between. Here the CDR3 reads CASSLDANQPQHF. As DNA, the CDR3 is TGTGCCAGCAGCTTAGATGCCAATCAGCCCCAGCATTTT.

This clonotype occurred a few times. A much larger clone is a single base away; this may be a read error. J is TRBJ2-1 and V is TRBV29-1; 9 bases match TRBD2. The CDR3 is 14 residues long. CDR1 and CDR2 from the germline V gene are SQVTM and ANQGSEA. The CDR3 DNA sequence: TGCAGCGTTGACCCTAGCGGGGTCTACAATGGGCAGTTCTTC. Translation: CSVDPSGVYNGQFF.

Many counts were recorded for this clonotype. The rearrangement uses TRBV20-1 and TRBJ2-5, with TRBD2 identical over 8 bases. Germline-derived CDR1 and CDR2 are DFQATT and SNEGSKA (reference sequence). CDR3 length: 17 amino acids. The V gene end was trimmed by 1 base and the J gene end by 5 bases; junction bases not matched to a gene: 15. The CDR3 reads CSARVGVAGPPGETQYF. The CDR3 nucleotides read TGCAGTGCTAGAGTGGGGGTAGCGGGACCGCCTGGGGAGACCCAGTACTTC.

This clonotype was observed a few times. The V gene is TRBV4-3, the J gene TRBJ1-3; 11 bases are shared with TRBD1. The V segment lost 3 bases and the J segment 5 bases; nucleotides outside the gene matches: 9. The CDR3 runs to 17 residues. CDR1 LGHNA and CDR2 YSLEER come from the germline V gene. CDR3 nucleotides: TGCGCCAGCAGCCAGGGCTCCGGACAGGGGGCGAGAAACACCATATATTTT. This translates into CASSQGSGQGARNTIYF.

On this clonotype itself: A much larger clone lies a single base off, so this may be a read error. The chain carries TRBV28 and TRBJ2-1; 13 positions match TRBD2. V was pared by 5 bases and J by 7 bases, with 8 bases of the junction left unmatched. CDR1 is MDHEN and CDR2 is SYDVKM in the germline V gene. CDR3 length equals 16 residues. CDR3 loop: CASSRTSGRETNEQFF. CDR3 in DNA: TGTGCCAGCAGTAGAACTAGCGGGAGGGAGACGAATGAGCAGTTCTTC.

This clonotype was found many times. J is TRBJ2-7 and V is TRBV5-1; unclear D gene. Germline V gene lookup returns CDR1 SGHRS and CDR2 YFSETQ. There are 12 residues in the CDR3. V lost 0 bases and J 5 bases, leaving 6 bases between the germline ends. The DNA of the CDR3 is TGCGCCAGCAGCTTGGCCGCTCACGAGCAGTACTTC. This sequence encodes CASSLAAHEQYF.

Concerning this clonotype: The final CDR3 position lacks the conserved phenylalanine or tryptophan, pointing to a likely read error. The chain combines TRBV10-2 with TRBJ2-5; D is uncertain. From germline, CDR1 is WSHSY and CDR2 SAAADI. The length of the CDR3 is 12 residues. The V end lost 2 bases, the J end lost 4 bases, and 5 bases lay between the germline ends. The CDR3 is CASSERIETQYS. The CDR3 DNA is TGCGCCAGCAGTGAGAGAATAGAGACCCAGTACTCC.

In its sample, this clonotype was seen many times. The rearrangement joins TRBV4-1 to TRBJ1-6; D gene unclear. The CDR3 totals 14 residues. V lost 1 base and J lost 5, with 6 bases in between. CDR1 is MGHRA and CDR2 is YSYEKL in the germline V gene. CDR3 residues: CASSQAADNSPLHF. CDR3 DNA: TGCGCCAGCAGCCAAGCGGCAGATAATTCACCCCTCCACTTT.